The entry below gives a single T cell receptor beta chain sequence along with its context. This receptor's antigen is unknown. Qualities for individual bases were not recorded, and no much larger clone is one base off. Hyperthyroidism patients were newly diagnosed, with disease duration under 2 months, and aged 18 to 65 years. Anyone with other autoimmune diseases, uncontrolled infections, pregnancy or lactation was excluded from the study. Diagnosis relied on clinical symptoms, serum thyroxine, TRAb, thyroid ultrasound and orbital computed tomography. Total RNA was extracted using Trizol reagent, and RNA quality was checked on an Agilent 2100 Bioanalyzer. For repertoire sequencing, the TCR beta CDR3 regions were amplified from RNA transcripts. The first round was an RT-PCR using HTBI primers with the Qiagen OneStep RT-PCR kit, and this first round was followed by a second-round multiplex PCR, then size selection and purification. Libraries were sequenced paired-end with 100 bp reads on an Illumina HiSeq2000. Regarding the original processing steps: Reads were processed with SOAPnuke, discarding reads with adapters, uncalled bases, mean Phred below 15, or no exact constant-primer or identifier match. COPE v1.2.5 was used to merge high-quality paired reads. Each unique nucleotide sequence was treated as a clonotype, and MiTCR v1.1 was used to align the clonotypes to the IMGT TRB V, D and J references. The analysis was limited to V-J combinations with a frequency above 0.0001, which together covered roughly 99% of the repertoires. A TCR clonal expansion and chaos score per V-J combination was defined as the ratio of F50 clonal expansion to chaos observed in the TCRdist matrix. Welch's t-statistics and random forest were used to narrow the features down to more than 10 V-J combinations, which were then fed into a naive Bayes classifier. Thyroid-blood repertoire similarity was quantified with the Morisita-Horn index. TCRdb reanalyzed the raw reads on its own, using fastp at Q25 for trimming and MiXCR for clone calling, and kept in-frame beta chains. CDR3 protein sequences are deduplicated, and each keeps its most common genes and DNA. In this record, the V and J calls reflect TCRdb's handling and not the investigators' own analysis. This sample comprises over a million distinct CDR3 sequences, roughly two fifths of them detected only once. The ten largest clones represent 11% of the sample.

The record originates from a study of Graves' ophthalmopathy and Graves' hyperthyroidism (dated by TCRdb to between 2017 and 2018). About the study as a whole: Hyperthyroidism was defined as stable when no progression to ophthalmopathy occurred within 18 months of follow-up. TCR beta repertoire signatures were used to distinguish Graves' ophthalmopathy from Graves' hyperthyroidism and to predict progression to ophthalmopathy. In total, under 150 blood samples were TCR-sequenced: approximately 42 ophthalmopathy, some 75 hyperthyroidism and about 17 hyperthyroidism-to-ophthalmopathy patients. To explore V-J signatures that separate ophthalmopathy from hyperthyroidism, a discovery set of fewer than 110 patients was enrolled, consisting of fewer than 45 with ophthalmopathy and fewer than 60 with stable hyperthyroidism. The independent validation cohort included approximately 19 hyperthyroidism patients plus 17 patients who later progressed from hyperthyroidism to ophthalmopathy. In six hyperthyroidism patients, the T-cell repertoire of thyroid tissue was compared with the T-cell repertoire of blood. Following sampling, methimazole starting at 30 mg daily was administered to hyperthyroidism patients, and high-dose intravenous methylprednisolone was administered to ophthalmopathy patients. Study-level results and caveats: Sample size was not predetermined statistically, and investigators were not blinded to group allocation. Ophthalmopathy was separated from stable hyperthyroidism by the 13-signature model with roughly 90% sensitivity and 81.08% specificity in cross-validation and with 80%/75% in the test set. Most expanded thyroid clonotypes with a frequency above 0.001 also appeared in blood, which suggests that blood repertoires may reflect the immune response in the thyroid. In validation, the model predicted ophthalmopathy progression with about 71% sensitivity and roughly 72% specificity; some 13 predicted patients were CT-confirmed with GO in a median of approximately 6.5 months.

The CDR3 measures 15 amino acids from cysteine to phenylalanine. The CDR3 DNA has 45 bases and is translated from base 1. V was cut back by 0 bases and J by 5 bases, leaving a gap of 11 bases between them. From a lookup of the germline V gene, CDR1 and CDR2 are MNHEY and SVGEGT. The sequence came from an adult man with Graves' hyperthyroidism. Sample: peripheral blood or thyroid tissue (not recorded which). This receptor chain uses TRBV6-2 or TRBV6-3 and TRBJ1-5; no D gene is confidently identified. This receptor has the CDR3 CASSYSVAGYQPQHF. The DNA sequence is TGTGCCAGCAGTTACTCGGTTGCAGGTTATCAGCCCCAGCATTTT.